The source of this TCR beta chain is a study of regulatory T cells in long-lasting Graves disease. CDR3-region Arm-PCR and iRepertoire HTBI primers produced the TCR beta libraries. TCRdb fed the multiplex PCR reads into MiXCR, producing one record per CDR3 protein. The data show about half a million distinct CDR3 sequences, around 13% seen once. V was clipped by 1 base and J by 5 bases, with 14 bases between them. Per the germline V gene, CDR1 is SGHTA and CDR2 is FQGNSA. The CDR3 runs 15 residues. This clonotype appeared many times. Time point: newly diagnosed GD, antithyroid drugs for less than 3 months. TCR sequences were obtained from RNA taken from PBMCs. These same data were also listed under a study on T cells in Graves' hyperthyroidism and ophthalmopathy. As that study records: Stable disease denoted Graves' hyperthyroidism without ophthalmopathy progression within 18 months. The majority of expanded thyroid clonotypes above 0.001 also appeared in blood.

Sequences were derived from peripheral blood mononuclear cells (PBMCs), sampled at new diagnosis, from a patient treated with antithyroid drugs. The V gene is TRBV7-2, the J gene TRBJ2-5; D is ambiguous. This TCR derives from a woman under 40 with Graves disease. For the CDR3, the DNA is TGTGCCAGCAGCTTAGAGACACGTAGGGTGGAGACCCAGTACTTC. Translating gives CASSLETRRVETQYF.